The present TCR beta chain was sequenced within a study of OX40 agonist ivuxolimab in advanced cancers. Trimming at V came to 3 bases and at J to 6 bases, leaving 5 bases not matched to a gene. The CDR3 length is 14 residues. In germline, CDR1 is SGDLS, CDR2 YYNGEE. The protocol was immunoSEQ multiplex PCR, while the TCRdb copy is restricted to in-frame clones and leaves out a portion. The sample yields roughly 15,000 clones, less than 90% seen once. The sequence was obtained from an adult with an advanced solid tumor such as melanoma, head and neck, liver or kidney cancer. The chain links TRBV9 to TRBJ2-3; 9 bases fit TRBD2. The specimen comprised CD4+ or CD8+ T cells sorted from blood, sampled in a trial of the OX40 agonist ivuxolimab. In nucleotides, the CDR3 is TGTGCCAGCAGCGCAGCGGGAGGAGGGGATACGCAGTATTTT. Translated, it gives CASSAAGGGDTQYF.